This note documents a single T cell receptor beta chain sequence. Its antigen is as yet unknown. These data are taken from a study of OX40 agonist ivuxolimab in advanced cancers. Study context: While on treatment, patients had intravenous ivuxolimab at 0.01 to 10 mg/kg every 2 weeks. Head and neck, renal cell, melanoma or hepatocellular carcinoma were the cancers that dose-escalation patients had. Study-level points and caveats: Researchers did not establish what antigens the expanded peripheral T cells target.

Here immunoSEQ multiplex PCR was the method, and the copy in TCRdb shows in-frame clones only, minus some. The sample lists 77,000 or so clones; almost 90% were seen once. The germline V and J ends were trimmed by 6 bases and 4 bases, with 12 bases remaining between them. Germline loops: CDR1 MNHNS, CDR2 SASEGT. The CDR3 has 14 residues. The sequenced sample was CD4+ or CD8+ T cells sorted from blood, obtained in a trial of the OX40 agonist ivuxolimab. This chain joins TRBV6-1 and TRBJ1-4; TRBD1 might be the D (5 bases). The source is an adult with an advanced solid tumor such as melanoma, head and neck, liver or kidney cancer. The CDR3: CASRATVYNEKLFF. The CDR3 nucleotides read TGTGCCAGCAGGGCGACAGTTTATAATGAAAAACTGTTTTTT.